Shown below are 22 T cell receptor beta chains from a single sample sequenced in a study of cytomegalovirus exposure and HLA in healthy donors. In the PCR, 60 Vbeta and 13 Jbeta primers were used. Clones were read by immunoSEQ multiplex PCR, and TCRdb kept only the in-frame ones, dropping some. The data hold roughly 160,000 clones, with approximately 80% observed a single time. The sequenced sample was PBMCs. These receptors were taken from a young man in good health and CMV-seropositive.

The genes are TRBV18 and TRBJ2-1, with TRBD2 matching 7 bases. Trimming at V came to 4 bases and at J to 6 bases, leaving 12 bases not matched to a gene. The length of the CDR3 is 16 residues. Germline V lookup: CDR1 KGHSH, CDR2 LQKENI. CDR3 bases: TGTGCCAGCTCACTCGGGAGGTCGGGTTATGGCAATGAGCAGTTCTTC. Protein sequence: CASSLGRSGYGNEQFF.

CDR3 sequence reads: CAWSVLRQNYGYTF. In DNA form, the CDR3 reads TGTGCCTGGAGTGTACTCAGGCAGAACTATGGCTACACCTTC. V gene TRBV30 combines with J gene TRBJ1-2; no definite D call. V shed 0 bases and J shed 2 bases, with 10 bases lying between them. In germline, CDR1 is GTSNPN, CDR2 SVGIG (reference sequence). The CDR3 contains 14 residues.

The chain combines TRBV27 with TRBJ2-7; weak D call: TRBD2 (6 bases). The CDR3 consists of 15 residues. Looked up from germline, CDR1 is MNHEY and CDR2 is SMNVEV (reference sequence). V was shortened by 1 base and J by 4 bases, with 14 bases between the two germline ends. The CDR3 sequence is CASSLFPSAVYEQYF. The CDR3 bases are TGTGCCAGCAGTTTATTTCCTAGCGCGGTGTACGAGCAGTACTTC.

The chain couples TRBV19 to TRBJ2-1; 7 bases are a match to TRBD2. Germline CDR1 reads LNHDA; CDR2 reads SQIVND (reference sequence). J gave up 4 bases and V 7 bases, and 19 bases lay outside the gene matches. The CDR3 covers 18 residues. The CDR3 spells CASNPTSSGIKTYNEQFF. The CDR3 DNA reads TGTGCCAGTAACCCTACGTCCAGCGGGATTAAAACTTACAATGAGCAGTTCTTC. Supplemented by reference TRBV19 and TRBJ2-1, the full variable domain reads DGGITQSPKYLFRKEGQNVTLSCEQNLNHDAMYWYRQDPGQGLRLIYYSQIVNDFQKGDIAEGYSVSREKKESFPLTVTSAQKNPTAFYLCASNPTSSGIKTYNEQFFGPGTRLTVL.

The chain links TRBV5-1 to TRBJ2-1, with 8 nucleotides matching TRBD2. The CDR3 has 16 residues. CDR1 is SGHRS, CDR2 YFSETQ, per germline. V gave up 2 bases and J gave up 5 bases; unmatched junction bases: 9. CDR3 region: CASSLTGTRTNNEQFF. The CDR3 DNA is TGCGCCAGCAGCTTAACCGGGACTAGGACGAACAATGAGCAGTTCTTC.

The CDR3, as DNA: TGTGCCTGGAGTGTTACGAGACAGGATGGCTACACCTTC. This codes for CAWSVTRQDGYTF. The chain links TRBV30 to TRBJ1-2, with a weak D call TRBD1 (6 bases). Germline values: CDR1 GTSNPN, CDR2 SVGIG (reference sequence). Trimming took 0 bases from V and 6 from J, leaving 11 bases between them. The CDR3 is 13 residues long. The entire variable domain, with the rest obtained from reference TRBV30 and TRBJ1-2, is as follows: SQTIHQWPATLVQPVGSPLSLECTVEGTSNPNLYWYRQAAGRGLQLLFYSVGIGQISSEVPQNLSASRPQDRQFILSSKKLLLSDSGFYLCAWSVTRQDGYTFGSGTRLTVV.

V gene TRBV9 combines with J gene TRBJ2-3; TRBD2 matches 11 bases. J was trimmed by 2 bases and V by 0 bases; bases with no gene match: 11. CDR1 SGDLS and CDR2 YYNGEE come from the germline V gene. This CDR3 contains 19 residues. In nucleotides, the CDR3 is TGTGCCAGCAGCGTAGGTTTTAGGATGGGACTAGCGGACACAGATACGCAGTATTTT. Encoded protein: CASSVGFRMGLADTDTQYF.

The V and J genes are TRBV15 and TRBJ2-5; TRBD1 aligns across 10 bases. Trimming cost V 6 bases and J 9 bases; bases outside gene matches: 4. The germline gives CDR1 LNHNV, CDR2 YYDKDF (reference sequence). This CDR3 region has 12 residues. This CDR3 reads CATRDRGSPQYF. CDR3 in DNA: TGTGCCACCAGGGACAGGGGGTCGCCCCAGTACTTC.

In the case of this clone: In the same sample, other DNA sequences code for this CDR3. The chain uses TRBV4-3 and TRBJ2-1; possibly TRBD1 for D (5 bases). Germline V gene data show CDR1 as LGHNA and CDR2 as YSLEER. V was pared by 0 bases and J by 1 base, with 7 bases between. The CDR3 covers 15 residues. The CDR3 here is CASSQDKGSYNEQFF. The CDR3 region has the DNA TGCGCCAGCAGCCAAGACAAGGGGTCCTACAATGAGCAGTTCTTC.

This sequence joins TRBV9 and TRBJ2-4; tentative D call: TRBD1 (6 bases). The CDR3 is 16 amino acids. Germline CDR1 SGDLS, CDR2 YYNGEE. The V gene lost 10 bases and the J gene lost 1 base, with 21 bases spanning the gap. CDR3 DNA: TGTGCCGGATGGGGTCAGGGGAGATTGGCCAAAAACATTCAGTACTTC. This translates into CAGWGQGRLAKNIQYF.

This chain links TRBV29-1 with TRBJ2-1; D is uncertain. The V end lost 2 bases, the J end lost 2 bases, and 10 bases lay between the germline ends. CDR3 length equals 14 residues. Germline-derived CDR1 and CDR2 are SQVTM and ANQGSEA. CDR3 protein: CSVESSEAYNEQFF. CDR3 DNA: TGCAGCGTTGAATCCAGCGAGGCCTACAATGAGCAGTTCTTC.

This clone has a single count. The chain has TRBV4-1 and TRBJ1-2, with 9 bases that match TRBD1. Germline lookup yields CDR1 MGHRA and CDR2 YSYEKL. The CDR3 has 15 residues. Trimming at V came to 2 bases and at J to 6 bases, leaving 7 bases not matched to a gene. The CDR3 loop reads CASSQLRQGEDGYTF. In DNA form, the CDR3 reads TGCGCCAGCAGCCAACTGAGACAGGGGGAGGATGGCTACACCTTC.

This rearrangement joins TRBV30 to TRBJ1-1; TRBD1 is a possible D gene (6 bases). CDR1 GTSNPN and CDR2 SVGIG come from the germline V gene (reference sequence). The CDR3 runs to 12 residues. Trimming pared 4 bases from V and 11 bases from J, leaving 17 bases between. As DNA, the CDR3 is TGTGCCTGGACTAACACAGGGAATTCGGCTTTCTTT. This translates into CAWTNTGNSAFF.

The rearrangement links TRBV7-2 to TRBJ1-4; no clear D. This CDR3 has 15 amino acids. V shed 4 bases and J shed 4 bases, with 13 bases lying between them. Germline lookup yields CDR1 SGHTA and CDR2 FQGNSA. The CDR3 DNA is TGTGCCAGCAGCTCTGGAGGACGAAATAATGAAAAACTGTTTTTT. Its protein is CASSSGGRNNEKLFF.

CDR3 sequence: CASSEGGTGLEKLFF. The CDR3 region has the DNA TGTGCCAGCAGCGAGGGAGGGACAGGGCTCGAAAAACTGTTTTTT. This chain connects TRBV9 to TRBJ1-4; 9 bases line up with TRBD1. The V gene end was trimmed by 3 bases and the J gene end by 8 bases; junction bases not matched to a gene: 8. The CDR3 extends over 15 amino acids. Germline V lookup: CDR1 SGDLS, CDR2 YYNGEE.

The CDR3 nucleotides read TGTGCCAGCAGCTACGGGACAGGCTCCGGGGCCAACGTCCTGACTTTC. Encoded protein: CASSYGTGSGANVLTF. The rearrangement links TRBV11-1 to TRBJ2-6, with 8 positions matching TRBD1. The length of the CDR3 is 16 residues. Germline loops: CDR1 SGHAT, CDR2 FQDESV (reference sequence). J gave up 4 bases and V 4 bases, and 6 bases lay outside the gene matches.

CDR3 protein: CSAKPKLNTEAFF. For the CDR3, the DNA is TGCAGCGCCAAGCCTAAATTGAACACTGAAGCTTTCTTT. The genes are TRBV29-1 and TRBJ1-1; D not certain. Trimming took off 7 bases at V and 0 bases at J, with 12 bases between the two ends. The germline V gene has CDR1 SQVTM and CDR2 ANQGSEA. The CDR3 runs to 13 residues.

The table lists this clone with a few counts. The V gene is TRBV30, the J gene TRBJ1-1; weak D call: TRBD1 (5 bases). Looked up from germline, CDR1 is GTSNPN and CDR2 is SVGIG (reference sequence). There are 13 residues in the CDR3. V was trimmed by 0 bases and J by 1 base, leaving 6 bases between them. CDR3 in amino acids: CAWSVGENTEAFF. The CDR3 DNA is TGTGCCTGGAGTGTAGGGGAGAACACTGAAGCTTTCTTT.

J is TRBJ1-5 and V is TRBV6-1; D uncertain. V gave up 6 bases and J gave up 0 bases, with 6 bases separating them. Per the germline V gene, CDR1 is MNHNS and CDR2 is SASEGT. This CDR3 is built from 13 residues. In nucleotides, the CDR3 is TGTGCCAGCAGGAGTTATAGCAATCAGCCCCAGCATTTT. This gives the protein CASRSYSNQPQHF.

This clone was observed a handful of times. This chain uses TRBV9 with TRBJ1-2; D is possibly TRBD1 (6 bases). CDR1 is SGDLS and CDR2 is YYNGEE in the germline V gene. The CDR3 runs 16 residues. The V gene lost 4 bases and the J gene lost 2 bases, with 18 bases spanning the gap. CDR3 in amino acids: CASSHEGVRANYGYTF. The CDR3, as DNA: TGTGCCAGCAGCCACGAGGGGGTCAGGGCAAACTATGGCTACACCTTC.

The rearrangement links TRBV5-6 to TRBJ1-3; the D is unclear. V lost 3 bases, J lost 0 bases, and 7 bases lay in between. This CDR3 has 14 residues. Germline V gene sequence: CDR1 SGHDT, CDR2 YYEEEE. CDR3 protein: CASSSPVSGNTIYF. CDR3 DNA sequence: TGTGCCAGCAGCTCTCCGGTCTCTGGAAACACCATATATTTT.

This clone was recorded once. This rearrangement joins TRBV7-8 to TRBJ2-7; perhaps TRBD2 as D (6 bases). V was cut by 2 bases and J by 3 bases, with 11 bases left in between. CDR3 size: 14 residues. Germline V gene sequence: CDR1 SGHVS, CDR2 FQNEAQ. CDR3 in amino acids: CASSLSGGGYEQYF. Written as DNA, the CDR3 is TGTGCCAGCAGCTTATCCGGGGGAGGCTACGAGCAGTACTTC. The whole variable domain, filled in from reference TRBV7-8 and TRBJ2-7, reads GAGVSQSPRYKVAKRGQDVALRCDPISGHVSLFWYQQALGQGPEFLTYFQNEAQLDKSGLPSDRFFAERPEGSVSTLKIQRTQQEDSAVYLCASSLSGGGYEQYFGPGTRLTVT.